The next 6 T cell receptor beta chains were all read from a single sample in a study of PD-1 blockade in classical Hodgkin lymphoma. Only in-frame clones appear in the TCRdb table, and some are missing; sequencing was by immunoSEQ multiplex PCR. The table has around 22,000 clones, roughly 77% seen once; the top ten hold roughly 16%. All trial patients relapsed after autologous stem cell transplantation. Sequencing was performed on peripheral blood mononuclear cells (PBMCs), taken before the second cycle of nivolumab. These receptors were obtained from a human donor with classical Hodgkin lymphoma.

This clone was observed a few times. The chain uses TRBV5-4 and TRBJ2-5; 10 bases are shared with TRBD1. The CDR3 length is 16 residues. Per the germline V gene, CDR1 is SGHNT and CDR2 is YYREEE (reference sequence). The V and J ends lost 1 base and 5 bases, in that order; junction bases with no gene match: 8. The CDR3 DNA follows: TGTGCCAGCAGCTTGTGGCGGACAGGGGGGAGGGAGACCCAGTACTTC. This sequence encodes CASSLWRTGGRETQYF.

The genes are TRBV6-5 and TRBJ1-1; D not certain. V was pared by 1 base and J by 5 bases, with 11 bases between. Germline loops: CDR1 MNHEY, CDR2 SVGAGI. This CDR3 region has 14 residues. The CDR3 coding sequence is TGTGCCAGCAGTTACTTAGGACGCCAGACTGAAGCTTTCTTT. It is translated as CASSYLGRQTEAFF.

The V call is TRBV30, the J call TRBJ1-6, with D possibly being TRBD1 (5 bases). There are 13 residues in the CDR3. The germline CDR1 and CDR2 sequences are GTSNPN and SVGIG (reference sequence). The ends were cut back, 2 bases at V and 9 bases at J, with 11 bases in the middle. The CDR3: CAWSPTGGSPLHF. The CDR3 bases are TGTGCCTGGAGTCCCACCGGGGGTTCACCCCTCCACTTT.

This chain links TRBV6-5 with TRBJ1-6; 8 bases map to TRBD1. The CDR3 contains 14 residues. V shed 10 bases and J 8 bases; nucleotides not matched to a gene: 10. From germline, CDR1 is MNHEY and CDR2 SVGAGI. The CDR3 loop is CAIRGRRLDSPLHF. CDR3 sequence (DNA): TGTGCCATCAGGGGGCGCCGGTTGGATTCACCCCTCCACTTT.

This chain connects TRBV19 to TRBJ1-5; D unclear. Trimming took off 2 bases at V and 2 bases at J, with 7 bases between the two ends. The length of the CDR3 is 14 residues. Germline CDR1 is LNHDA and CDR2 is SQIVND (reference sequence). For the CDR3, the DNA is TGTGCCAGTAGTATACCGATGGGCAATCAGCCCCAGCATTTT. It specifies CASSIPMGNQPQHF.

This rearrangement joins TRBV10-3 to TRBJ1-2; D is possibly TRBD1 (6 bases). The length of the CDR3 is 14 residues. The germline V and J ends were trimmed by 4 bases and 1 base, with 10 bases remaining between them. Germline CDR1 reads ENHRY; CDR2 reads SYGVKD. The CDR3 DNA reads TGTGCCATCAGTGTTAGGGGGGGTAACTATGGCTACACCTTC. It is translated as CAISVRGGNYGYTF.